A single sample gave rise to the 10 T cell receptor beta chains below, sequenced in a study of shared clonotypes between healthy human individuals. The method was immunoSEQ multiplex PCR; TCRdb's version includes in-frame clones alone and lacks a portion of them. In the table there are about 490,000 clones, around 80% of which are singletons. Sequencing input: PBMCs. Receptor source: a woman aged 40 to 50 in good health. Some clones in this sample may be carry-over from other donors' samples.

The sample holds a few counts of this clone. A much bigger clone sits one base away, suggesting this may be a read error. For the CDR3, the DNA is TGTGCCAGCAGCTTAGGGATCACAGATACGCAGTATTTT. Translated: CASSLGITDTQYF. The rearrangement joins TRBV11-3 to TRBJ2-3; no definite D call. The V end lost 1 base, the J end lost 2 bases, and 4 bases lay between the germline ends. In germline, CDR1 is SGHNT, CDR2 YENEEA. The CDR3 loop spans 13 amino acids.

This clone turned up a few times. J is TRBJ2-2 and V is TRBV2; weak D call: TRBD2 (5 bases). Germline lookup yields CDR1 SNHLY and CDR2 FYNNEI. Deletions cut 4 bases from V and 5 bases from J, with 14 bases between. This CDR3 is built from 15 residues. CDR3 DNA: TGTGCCAGCAGTGGCCTGGGAGTATGGACCGGGGAGCTGTTTTTT. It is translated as CASSGLGVWTGELFF.

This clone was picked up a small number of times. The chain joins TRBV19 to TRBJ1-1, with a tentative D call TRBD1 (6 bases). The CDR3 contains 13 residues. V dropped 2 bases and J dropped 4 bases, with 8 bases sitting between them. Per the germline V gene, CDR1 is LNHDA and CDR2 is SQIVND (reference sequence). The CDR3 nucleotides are TGTGCCAGTAGTATACAGGGGAGCACTGAAGCTTTCTTT. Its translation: CASSIQGSTEAFF.

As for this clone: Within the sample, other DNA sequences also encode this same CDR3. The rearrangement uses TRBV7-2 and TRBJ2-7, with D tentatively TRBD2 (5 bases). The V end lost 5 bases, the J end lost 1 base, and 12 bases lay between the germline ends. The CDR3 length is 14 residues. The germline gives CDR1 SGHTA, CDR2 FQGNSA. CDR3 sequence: CASSVSGNSYEQYF. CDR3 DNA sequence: TGTGCCAGCAGCGTATCGGGGAATTCCTACGAGCAGTACTTC.

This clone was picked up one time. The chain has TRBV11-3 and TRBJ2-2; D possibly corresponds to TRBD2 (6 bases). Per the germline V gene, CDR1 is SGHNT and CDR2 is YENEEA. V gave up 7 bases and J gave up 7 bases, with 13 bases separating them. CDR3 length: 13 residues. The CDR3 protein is CASTAGRGGELFF. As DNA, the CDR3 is TGTGCCAGCACCGCCGGGCGGGGCGGGGAGCTGTTTTTT.

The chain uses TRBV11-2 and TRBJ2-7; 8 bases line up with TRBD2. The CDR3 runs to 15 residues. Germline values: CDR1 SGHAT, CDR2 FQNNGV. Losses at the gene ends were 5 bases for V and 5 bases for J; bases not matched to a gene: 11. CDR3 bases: TGTGCCAGCAGCGGACCGGGACTAGAGGGCGACGAGCAGTACTTC. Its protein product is CASSGPGLEGDEQYF. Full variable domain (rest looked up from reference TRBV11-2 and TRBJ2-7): EAGVAQSPRYKIIEKRQSVAFWCNPISGHATLYWYQQILGQGPKLLIQFQNNGVVDDSQLPKDRFSAERLKGVDSTLKIQPAKLEDSAVYLCASSGPGLEGDEQYFGPGTRLTVT.

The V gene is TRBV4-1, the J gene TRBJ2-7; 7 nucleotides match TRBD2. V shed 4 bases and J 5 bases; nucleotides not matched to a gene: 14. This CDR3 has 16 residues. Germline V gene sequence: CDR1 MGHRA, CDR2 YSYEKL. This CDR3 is CASSLPRGEPFHEQYF. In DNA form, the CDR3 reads TGCGCCAGCAGCCTTCCTCGGGGGGAGCCCTTCCACGAGCAGTACTTC.

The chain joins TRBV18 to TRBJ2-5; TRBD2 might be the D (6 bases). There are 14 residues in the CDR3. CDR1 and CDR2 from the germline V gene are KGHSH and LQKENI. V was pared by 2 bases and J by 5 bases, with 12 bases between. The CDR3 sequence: CASSPSGSGETQYF. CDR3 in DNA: TGTGCCAGCTCACCAAGTGGGAGCGGGGAGACCCAGTACTTC.

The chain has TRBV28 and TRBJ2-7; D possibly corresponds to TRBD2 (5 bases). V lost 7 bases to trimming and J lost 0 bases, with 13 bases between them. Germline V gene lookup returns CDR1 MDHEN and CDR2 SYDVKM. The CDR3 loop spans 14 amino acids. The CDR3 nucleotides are TGTGCCAGCATGGTAGGTGGGAGCTCCTACGAGCAGTACTTC. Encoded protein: CASMVGGSSYEQYF.

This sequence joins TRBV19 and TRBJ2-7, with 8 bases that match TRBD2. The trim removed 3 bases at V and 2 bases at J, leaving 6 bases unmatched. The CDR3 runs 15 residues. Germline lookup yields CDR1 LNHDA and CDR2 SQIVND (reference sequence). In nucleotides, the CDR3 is TGTGCCAGTAGTATTCATGGCGGGAGGCCCTACGAGCAGTACTTC. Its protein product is CASSIHGGRPYEQYF.